The TCR beta chain under discussion was sequenced for a study of T cell responses to AZD1222 COVID-19 vaccine. The trim removed 7 bases at V and 5 bases at J, leaving 7 bases unmatched. The CDR3 contains 13 residues. Germline-derived CDR1 and CDR2 are MNHEY and SVGAGI. Clones were read by immunoSEQ multiplex PCR, and TCRdb kept only the in-frame ones, dropping some. The sample includes roughly 140,000 clones, 88% seen only once; the top ten take more than 2%. This receptor was identified in an adult in good health. The sequences come from peripheral blood, collected on day 0 of AZD1222 vaccination. The chain employs TRBV6-5 and TRBJ1-2; 7 nucleotides agree with TRBD1. The CDR3 is CASKPGQLYGYTF. The CDR3 region has the DNA TGTGCCAGCAAACCGGGACAGTTATATGGCTACACCTTC.